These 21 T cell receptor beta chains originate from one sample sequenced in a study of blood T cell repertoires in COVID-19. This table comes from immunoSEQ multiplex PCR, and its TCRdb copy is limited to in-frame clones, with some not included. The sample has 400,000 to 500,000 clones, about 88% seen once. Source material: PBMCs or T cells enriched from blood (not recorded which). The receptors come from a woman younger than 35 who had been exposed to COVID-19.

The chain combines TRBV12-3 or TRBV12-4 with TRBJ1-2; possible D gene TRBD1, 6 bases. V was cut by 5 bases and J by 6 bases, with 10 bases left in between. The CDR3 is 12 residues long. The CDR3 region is CASSQGLNGYTF. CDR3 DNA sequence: TGTGCCAGCAGTCAGGGGTTGAATGGCTACACCTTC.

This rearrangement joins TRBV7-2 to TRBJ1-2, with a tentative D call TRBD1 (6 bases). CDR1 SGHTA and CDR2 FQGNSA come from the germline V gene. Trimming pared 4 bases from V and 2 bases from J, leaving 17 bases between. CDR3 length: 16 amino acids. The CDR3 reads CASSSRRGAVNYGYTF. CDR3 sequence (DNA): TGTGCCAGCAGCTCGAGACGGGGGGCGGTAAACTATGGCTACACCTTC.

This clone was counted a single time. The CDR3 sequence: CATSVGTGNIQYF. The CDR3 DNA follows: TGTGCCACCAGTGTTGGGACTGGGAACATTCAGTACTTC. The chain recombines TRBV24-1 with TRBJ2-4, with a tentative D call TRBD2 (6 bases). Germline CDR1 reads KGHDR; CDR2 reads SFDVKD. V was pared by 5 bases and J by 7 bases, with 11 bases between. The CDR3 runs 13 residues.

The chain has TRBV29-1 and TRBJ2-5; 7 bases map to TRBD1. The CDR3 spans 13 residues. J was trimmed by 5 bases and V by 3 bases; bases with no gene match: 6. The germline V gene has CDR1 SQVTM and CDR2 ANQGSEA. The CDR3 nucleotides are TGCAGCGTTGATTGGCAGGGGGTGGAGACCCAGTACTTC. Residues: CSVDWQGVETQYF.

CDR3 residues: CASSIAVMNTEAFF. As DNA, the CDR3 is TGTGCCAGTAGTATAGCAGTCATGAACACTGAAGCTTTCTTT. The chain is built from TRBV19 and TRBJ1-1, with D uncertain. With 1 base removed from V and 0 bases from J, the gap between germline ends came to 6 bases. This CDR3 has 14 residues. Germline CDR1 reads LNHDA; CDR2 reads SQIVND (reference sequence).

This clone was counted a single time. The CDR3 here is CSALRDTYEQYF. CDR3 DNA sequence: TGCAGCGCACTCAGGGATACCTACGAGCAGTACTTC. The chain couples TRBV29-1 to TRBJ2-7; perhaps TRBD1 as D (5 bases). V was trimmed by 7 bases and J by 2 bases, leaving 12 bases between them. Germline V CDR1 and CDR2: SQVTM, ANQGSEA. This CDR3 contains 12 residues.

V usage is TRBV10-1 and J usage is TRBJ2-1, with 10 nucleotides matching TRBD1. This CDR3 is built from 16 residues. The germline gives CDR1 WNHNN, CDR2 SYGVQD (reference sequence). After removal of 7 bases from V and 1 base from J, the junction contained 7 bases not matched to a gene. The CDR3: CASTDRGLRSYNEQFF. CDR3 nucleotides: TGCGCCAGCACCGACAGGGGGCTGAGGTCCTACAATGAGCAGTTCTTC.

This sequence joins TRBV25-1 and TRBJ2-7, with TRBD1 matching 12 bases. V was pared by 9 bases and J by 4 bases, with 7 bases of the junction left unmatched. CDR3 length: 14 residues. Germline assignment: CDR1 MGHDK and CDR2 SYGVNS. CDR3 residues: CASYPGQGAYEQYF. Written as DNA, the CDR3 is TGTGCCAGTTACCCGGGACAGGGGGCGTACGAGCAGTACTTC.

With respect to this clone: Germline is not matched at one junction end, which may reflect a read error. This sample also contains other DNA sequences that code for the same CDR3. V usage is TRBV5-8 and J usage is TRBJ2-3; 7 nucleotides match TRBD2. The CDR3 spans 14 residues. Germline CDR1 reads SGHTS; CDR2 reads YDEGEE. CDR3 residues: CASSLGGGTDTQYF. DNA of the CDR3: TGTGCCAGCAGCTTGGGGGGGGGTACAGACACGCAGTATTTT.

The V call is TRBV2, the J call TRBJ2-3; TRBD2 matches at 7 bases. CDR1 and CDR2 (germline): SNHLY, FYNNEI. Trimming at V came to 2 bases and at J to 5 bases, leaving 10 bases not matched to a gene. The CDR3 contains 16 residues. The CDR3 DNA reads TGTGCCAGCAGTGAATTAAAGATTGGGGGGGGAGATACGCAGTATTTT. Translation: CASSELKIGGGDTQYF.

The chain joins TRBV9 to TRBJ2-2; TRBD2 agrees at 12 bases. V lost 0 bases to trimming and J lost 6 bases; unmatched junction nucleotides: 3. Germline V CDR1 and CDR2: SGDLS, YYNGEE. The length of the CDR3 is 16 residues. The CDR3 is CASSVGLAGGSGELFF. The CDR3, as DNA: TGTGCCAGCAGCGTAGGGCTAGCGGGGGGGTCCGGGGAGCTGTTTTTT.

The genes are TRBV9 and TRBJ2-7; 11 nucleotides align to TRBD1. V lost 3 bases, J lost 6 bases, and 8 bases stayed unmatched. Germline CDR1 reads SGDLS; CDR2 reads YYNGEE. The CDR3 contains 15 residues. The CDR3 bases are TGTGCCAGCAGCGCCGTAGGGACAGGGGGATCCGAGCAGTACTTC. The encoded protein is CASSAVGTGGSEQYF. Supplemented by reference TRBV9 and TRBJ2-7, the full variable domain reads DSGVTQTPKHLITATGQRVTLRCSPRSGDLSVYWYQQSLDQGLQFLIQYYNGEERAKGNILERFSAQQFPDLHSELNLSSLELGDSALYFCASSAVGTGGSEQYFGPGTRLTVT.

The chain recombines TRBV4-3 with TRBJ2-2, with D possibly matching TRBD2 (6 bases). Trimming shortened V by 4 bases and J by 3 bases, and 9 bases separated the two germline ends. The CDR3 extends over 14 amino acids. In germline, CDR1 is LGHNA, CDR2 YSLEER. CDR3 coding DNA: TGCGCCAGCAGCCGGTCGGGGGACACCGGGGAGCTGTTTTTT. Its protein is CASSRSGDTGELFF.

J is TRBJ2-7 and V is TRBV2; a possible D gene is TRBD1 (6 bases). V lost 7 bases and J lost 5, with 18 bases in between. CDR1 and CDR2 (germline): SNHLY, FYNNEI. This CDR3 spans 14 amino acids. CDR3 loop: CASKKPTGLDEQYF. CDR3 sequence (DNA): TGTGCCAGCAAGAAGCCAACAGGGCTAGACGAGCAGTACTTC.

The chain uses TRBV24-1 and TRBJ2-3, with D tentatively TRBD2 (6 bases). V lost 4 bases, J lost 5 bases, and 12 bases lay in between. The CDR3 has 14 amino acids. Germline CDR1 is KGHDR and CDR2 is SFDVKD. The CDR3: CATSDWDFGDTQYF. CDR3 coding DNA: TGTGCCACCAGTGACTGGGACTTTGGAGATACGCAGTATTTT.

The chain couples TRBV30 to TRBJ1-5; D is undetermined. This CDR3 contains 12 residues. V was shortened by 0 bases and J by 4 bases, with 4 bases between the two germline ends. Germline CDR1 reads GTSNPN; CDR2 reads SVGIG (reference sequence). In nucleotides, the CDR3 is TGTGCCTGGAGTGTACAGAATCAGCCCCAGCATTTT. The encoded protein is CAWSVQNQPQHF.

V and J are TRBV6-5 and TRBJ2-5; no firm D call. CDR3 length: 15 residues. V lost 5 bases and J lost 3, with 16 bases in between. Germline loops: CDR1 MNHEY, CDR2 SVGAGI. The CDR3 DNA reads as TGTGCCAGCAGTCCCACATTGGCCGCTGAAGAGACCCAGTACTTC. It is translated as CASSPTLAAEETQYF.

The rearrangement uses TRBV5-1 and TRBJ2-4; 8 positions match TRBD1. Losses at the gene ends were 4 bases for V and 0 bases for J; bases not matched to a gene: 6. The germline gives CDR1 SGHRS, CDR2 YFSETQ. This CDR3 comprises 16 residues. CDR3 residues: CASSTGQELAKNIQYF. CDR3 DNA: TGCGCCAGCAGCACGGGACAGGAGCTAGCCAAAAACATTCAGTACTTC.

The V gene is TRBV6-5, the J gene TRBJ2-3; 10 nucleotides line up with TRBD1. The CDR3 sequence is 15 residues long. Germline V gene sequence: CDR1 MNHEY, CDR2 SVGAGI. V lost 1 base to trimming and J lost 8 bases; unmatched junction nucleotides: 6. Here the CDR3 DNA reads TGTGCCAGCAGTTACTGGACAGGGGGTTTCACTACGCAGTATTTT. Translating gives CASSYWTGGFTTQYF.

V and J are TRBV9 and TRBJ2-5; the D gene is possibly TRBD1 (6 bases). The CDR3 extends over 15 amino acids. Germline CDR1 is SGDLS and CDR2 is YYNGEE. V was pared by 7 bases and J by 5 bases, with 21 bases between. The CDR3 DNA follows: TGTGCCAGCGGTCCGTCGGGGTCCCAGGGGGAGACCCAGTACTTC. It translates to CASGPSGSQGETQYF. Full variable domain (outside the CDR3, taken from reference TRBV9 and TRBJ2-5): DSGVTQTPKHLITATGQRVTLRCSPRSGDLSVYWYQQSLDQGLQFLIQYYNGEERAKGNILERFSAQQFPDLHSELNLSSLELGDSALYFCASGPSGSQGETQYFGPGTRLLVL.

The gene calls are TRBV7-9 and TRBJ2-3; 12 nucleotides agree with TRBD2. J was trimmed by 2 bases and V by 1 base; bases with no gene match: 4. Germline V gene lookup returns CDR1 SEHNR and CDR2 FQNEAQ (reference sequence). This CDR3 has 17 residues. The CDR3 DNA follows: TGTGCCAGCAGCTTAGGTGGACTAGCGGGGAACACAGATACGCAGTATTTT. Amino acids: CASSLGGLAGNTDTQYF.